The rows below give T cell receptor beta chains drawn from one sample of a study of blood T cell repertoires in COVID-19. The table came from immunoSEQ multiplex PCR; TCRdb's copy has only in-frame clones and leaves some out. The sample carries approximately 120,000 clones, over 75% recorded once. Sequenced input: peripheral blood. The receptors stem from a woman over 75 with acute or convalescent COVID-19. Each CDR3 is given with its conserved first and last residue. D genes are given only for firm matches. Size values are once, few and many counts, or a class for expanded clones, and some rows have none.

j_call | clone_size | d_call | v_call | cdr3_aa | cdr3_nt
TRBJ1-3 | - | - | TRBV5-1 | CASSLDHSGNTIYF | TGCGCCAGCAGCTTGGATCACTCTGGAAACACCATATATTTT
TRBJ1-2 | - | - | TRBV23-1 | CASSQSPQAGYTF | TGCGCCAGCAGTCAATCCCCGCAGGCTGGCTACACCTTC
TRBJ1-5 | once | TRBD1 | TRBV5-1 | CASSLEPGQGVGQPQHF | TGCGCCAGCAGCTTGGAACCGGGACAGGGAGTTGGGCAGCCCCAGCATTTT
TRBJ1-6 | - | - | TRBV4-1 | CASSQAAGRNSPLHF | TGCGCCAGCAGCCAAGCGGCGGGACGTAATTCACCCCTCCACTTT
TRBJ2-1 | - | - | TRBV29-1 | CSVDRGREQFF | TGCAGCGTTGACAGGGGACGTGAGCAGTTCTTC
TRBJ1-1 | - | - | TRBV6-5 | CASSYKGVTEAFF | TGTGCCAGCAGTTATAAGGGGGTCACTGAAGCTTTCTTT
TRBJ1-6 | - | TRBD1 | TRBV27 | CASSLSRTGANSPLHF | TGTGCCAGCAGTTTATCCCGGACAGGGGCTAATTCACCCCTCCACTTT
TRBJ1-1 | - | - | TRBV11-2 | CASSLSRRLNTEAFF | TGTGCCAGCAGCTTATCCAGGAGGCTGAACACTGAAGCTTTCTTT
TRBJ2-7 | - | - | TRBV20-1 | CSAKRVYEQYF | TGCAGTGCTAAACGGGTCTACGAGCAGTACTTC
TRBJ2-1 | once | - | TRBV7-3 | CASSFNGLNEQFF | TGTGCCAGCAGCTTCAACGGTCTCAATGAGCAGTTCTTC
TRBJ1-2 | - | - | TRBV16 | CASSRSRDYGYTF | TGTGCCAGCAGCCGGTCGCGGGACTATGGCTACACCTTC